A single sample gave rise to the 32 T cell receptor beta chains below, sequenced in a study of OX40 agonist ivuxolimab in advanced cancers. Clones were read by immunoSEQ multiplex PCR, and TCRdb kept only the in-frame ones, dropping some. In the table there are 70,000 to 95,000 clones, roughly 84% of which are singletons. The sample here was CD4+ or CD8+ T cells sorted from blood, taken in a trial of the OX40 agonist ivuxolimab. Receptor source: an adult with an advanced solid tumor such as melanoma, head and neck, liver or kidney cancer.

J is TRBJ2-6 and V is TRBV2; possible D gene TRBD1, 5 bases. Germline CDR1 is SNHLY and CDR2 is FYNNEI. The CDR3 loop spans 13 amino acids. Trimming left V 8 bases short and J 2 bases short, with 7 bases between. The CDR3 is CASAGPGANVLTF. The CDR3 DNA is TGTGCCAGCGCAGGGCCTGGGGCCAACGTCCTGACTTTC.

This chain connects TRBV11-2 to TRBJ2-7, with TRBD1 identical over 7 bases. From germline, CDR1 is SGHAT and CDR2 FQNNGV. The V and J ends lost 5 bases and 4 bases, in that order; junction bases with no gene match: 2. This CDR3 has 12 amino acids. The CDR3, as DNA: TGTGCCAGCAGCCCGGACAGGTACGAGCAGTACTTC. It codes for CASSPDRYEQYF.

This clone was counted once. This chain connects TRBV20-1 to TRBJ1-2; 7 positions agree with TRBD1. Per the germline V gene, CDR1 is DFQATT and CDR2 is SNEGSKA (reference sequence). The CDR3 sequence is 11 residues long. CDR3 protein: CRGQGVYGYTF. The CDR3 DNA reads TGCAGGGGGCAGGGGGTCTATGGCTACACCTTC.

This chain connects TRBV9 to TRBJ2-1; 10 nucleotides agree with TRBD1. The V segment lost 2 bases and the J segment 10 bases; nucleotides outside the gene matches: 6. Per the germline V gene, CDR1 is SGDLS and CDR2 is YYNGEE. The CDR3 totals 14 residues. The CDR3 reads CASSVRQGAREQFF. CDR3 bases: TGTGCCAGCAGCGTGAGACAGGGGGCGCGGGAGCAGTTCTTC.

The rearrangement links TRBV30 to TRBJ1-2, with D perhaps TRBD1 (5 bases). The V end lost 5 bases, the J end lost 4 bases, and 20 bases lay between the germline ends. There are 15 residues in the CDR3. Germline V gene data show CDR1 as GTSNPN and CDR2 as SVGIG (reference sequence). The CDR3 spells CAWLPSGVPGYGYTF. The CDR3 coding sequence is TGTGCCTGGCTCCCCTCGGGGGTCCCGGGCTATGGCTACACCTTC.

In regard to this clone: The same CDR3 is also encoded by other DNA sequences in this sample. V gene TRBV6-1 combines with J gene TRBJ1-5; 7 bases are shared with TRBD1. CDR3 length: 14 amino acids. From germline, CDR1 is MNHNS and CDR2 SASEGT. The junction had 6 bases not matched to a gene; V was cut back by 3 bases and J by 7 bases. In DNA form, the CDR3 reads TGTGCCAGCAGTGAGGGGCAGGGGGGCCAGCCCCAGCATTTT. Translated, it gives CASSEGQGGQPQHF.

This CDR3 reads CASSWRLAGGPSYNEQFF. The CDR3 nucleotides read TGTGCCAGCAGTTGGCGGCTAGCGGGAGGACCCTCCTACAATGAGCAGTTCTTC. The chain joins TRBV28 to TRBJ2-1; 11 nucleotides align to TRBD2. The J segment lost 0 bases and the V segment lost 4 bases, leaving 8 bases of the junction unmatched. CDR1 and CDR2 from the germline V gene are MDHEN and SYDVKM. This CDR3 has 18 residues. Full variable domain (rest looked up from reference TRBV28 and TRBJ2-1): DVKVTQSSRYLVKRTGEKVFLECVQDMDHENMFWYRQDPGLGLRLIYFSYDVKMKEKGDIPEGYSVSREKKERFSLILESASTNQTSMYLCASSWRLAGGPSYNEQFFGPGTRLTVL.

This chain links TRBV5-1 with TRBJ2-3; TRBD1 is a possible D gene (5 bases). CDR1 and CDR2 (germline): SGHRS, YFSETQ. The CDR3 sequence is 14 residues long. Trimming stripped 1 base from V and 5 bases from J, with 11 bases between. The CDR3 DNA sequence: TGCGCCAGCAGCTTGACCACAGGCGGAGATACGCAGTATTTT. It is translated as CASSLTTGGDTQYF. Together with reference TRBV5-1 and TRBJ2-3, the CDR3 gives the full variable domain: KAGVTQTPRYLIKTRGQQVTLSCSPISGHRSVSWYQQTPGQGLQFLFEYFSETQRNKGNFPGRFSGRQFSNSRSEMNVSTLELGDSALYLCASSLTTGGDTQYFGPGTRLTVL.

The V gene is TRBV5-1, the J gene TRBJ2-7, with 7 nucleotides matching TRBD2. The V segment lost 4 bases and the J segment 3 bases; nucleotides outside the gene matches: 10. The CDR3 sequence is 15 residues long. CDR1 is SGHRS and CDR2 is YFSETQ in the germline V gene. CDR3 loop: CASSPDSGPFYEQYF. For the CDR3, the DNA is TGCGCCAGCAGCCCTGATAGCGGGCCCTTCTACGAGCAGTACTTC.

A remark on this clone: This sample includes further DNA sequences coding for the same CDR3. The DNA of the CDR3 is TGCGCCAGCAGCTTGGGGCAGGGAGACTATGGCTACACCTTC. Protein sequence: CASSLGQGDYGYTF. The chain couples TRBV5-1 to TRBJ1-2; weak D call: TRBD1 (5 bases). V was trimmed by 0 bases and J by 3 bases, leaving 9 bases between them. The CDR3 loop spans 14 amino acids. Germline values: CDR1 SGHRS, CDR2 YFSETQ.

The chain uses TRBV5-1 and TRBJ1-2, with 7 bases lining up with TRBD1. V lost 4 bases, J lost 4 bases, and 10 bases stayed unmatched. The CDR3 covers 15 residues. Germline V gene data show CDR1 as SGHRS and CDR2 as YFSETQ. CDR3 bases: TGCGCCAGCAGCACGGGCGGACAGGCTAGCTATGGCTACACCTTC. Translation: CASSTGGQASYGYTF.

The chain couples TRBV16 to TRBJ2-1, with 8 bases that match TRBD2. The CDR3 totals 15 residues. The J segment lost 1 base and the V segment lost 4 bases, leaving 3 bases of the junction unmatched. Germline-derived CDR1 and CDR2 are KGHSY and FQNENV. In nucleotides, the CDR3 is TGTGCCAGCAGCCTTAGCGGGGAATCCTACAATGAGCAGTTCTTC. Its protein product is CASSLSGESYNEQFF. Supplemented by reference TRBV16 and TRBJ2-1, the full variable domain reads GEEVAQTPKHLVRGEGQKAKLYCAPIKGHSYVFWYQQVLKNEFKFLISFQNENVFDETGMPKERFSAKCLPNSPCSLEIQATKLEDSAVYFCASSLSGESYNEQFFGPGTRLTVL.

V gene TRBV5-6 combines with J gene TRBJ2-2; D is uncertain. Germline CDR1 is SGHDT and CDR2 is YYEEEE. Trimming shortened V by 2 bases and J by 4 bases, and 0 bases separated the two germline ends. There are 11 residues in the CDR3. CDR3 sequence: CASSFTGELFF. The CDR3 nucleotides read TGTGCCAGCAGCTTCACCGGGGAGCTGTTTTTT.

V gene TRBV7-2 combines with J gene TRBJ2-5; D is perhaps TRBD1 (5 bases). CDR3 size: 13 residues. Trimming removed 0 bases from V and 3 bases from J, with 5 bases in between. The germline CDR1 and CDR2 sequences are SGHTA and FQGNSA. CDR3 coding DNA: TGTGCCAGCAGCTTAGCACAGGAAGAGACCCAGTACTTC. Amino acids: CASSLAQEETQYF.

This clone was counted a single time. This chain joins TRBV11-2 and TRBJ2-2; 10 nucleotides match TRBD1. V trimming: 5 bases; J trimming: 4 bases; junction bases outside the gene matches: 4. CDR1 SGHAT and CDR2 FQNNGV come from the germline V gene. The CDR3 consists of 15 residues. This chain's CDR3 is CASSRDRGFTGELFF. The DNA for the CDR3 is TGTGCCAGCAGCAGGGACAGGGGCTTCACCGGGGAGCTGTTTTTT.

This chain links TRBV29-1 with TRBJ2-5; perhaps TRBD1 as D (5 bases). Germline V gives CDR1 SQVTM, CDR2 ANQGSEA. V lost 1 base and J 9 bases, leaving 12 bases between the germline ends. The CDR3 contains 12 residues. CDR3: CSVEGPRAAQYF. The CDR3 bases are TGCAGCGTTGAAGGGCCCAGGGCGGCCCAGTACTTC.

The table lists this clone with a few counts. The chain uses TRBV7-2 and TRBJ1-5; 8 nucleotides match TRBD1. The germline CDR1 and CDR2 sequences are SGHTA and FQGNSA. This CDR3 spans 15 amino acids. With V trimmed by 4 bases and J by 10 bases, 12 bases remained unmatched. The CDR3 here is CASSSDRGGILPQHF. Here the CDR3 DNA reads TGTGCCAGCAGCTCAGACAGGGGTGGGATTCTCCCCCAGCATTTT.

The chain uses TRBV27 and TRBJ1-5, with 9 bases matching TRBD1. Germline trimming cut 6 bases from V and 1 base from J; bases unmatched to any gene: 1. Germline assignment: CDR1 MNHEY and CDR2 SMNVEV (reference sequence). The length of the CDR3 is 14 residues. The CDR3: CASRGTGSNQPQHF. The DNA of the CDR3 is TGTGCCAGCAGGGGGACAGGGAGCAATCAGCCCCAGCATTTT.

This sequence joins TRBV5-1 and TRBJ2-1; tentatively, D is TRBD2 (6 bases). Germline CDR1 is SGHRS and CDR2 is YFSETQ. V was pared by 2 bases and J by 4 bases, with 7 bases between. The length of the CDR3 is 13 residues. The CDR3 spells CASSFSGYNEQFF. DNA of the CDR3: TGCGCCAGCAGCTTCAGCGGGTACAATGAGCAGTTCTTC.

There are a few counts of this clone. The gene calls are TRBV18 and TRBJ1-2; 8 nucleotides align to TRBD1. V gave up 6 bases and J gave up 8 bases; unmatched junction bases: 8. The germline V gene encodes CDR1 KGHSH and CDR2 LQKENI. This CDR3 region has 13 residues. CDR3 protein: CASSLDRDGGYTF. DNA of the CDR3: TGTGCCAGCTCGCTGGACAGGGACGGCGGCTACACCTTC.

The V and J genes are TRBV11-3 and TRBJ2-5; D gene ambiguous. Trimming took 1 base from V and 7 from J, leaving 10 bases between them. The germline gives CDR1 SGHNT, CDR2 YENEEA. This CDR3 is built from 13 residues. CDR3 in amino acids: CASSLGFSPTQYF. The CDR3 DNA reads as TGTGCCAGCAGCTTAGGTTTCTCCCCGACCCAGTACTTC.

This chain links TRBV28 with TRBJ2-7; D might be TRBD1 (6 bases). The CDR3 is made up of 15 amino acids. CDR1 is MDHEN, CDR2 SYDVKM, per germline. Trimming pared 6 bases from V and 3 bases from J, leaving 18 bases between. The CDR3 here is CASSSAGGRGYEQYF. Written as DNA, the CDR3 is TGTGCCAGCAGCTCCGCAGGAGGCAGGGGCTACGAGCAGTACTTC.

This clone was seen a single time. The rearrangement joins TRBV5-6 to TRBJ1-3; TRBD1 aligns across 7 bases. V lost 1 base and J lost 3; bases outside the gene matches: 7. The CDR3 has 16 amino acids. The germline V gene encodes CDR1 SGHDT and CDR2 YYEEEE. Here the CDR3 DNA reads TGTGCCAGCAGCTTGAACAGGGGTGATTTTGGAAACACCATATATTTT. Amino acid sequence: CASSLNRGDFGNTIYF.

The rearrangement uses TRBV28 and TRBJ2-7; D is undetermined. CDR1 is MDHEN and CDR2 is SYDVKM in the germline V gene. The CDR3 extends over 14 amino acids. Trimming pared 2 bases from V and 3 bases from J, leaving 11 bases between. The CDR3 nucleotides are TGTGCCAGCAGTTTAGGTGGGCAGTACTACGAGCAGTACTTC. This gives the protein CASSLGGQYYEQYF. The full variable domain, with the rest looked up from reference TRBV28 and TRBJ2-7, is DVKVTQSSRYLVKRTGEKVFLECVQDMDHENMFWYRQDPGLGLRLIYFSYDVKMKEKGDIPEGYSVSREKKERFSLILESASTNQTSMYLCASSLGGQYYEQYFGPGTRLTVT.

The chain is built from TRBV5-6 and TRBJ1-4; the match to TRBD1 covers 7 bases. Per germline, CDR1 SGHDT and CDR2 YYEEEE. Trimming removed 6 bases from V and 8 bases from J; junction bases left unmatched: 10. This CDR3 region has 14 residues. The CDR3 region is CASTPTGSPEKLFF. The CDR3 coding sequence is TGTGCCAGCACCCCGACAGGGAGTCCAGAAAAACTGTTTTTT. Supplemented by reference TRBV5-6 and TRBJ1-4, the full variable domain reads DAGVTQSPTHLIKTRGQQVTLRCSPKSGHDTVSWYQQALGQGPQFIFQYYEEEERQRGNFPDRFSGHQFPNYSSELNVNALLLGDSALYLCASTPTGSPEKLFFGSGTQLSVL.

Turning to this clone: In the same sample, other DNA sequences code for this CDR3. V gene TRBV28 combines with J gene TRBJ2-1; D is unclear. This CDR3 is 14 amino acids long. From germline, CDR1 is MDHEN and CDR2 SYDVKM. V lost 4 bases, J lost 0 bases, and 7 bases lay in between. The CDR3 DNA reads TGTGCCAGCAGTTCGGGTACCTCCTACAATGAGCAGTTCTTC. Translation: CASSSGTSYNEQFF.

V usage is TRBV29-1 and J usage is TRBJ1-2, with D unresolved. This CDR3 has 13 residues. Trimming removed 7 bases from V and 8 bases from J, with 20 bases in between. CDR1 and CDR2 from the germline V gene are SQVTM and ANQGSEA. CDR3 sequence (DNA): TGCAGCGCCATGCCCGGGGAGGGCGACGGCTACACCTTC. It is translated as CSAMPGEGDGYTF. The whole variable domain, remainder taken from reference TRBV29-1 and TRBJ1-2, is SAVISQKPSRDICQRGTSLTIQCQVDSQVTMMFWYRQQPGQSLTLIATANQGSEATYESGFVIDKFPISRPNLTFSTLTVSNMSPEDSSIYLCSAMPGEGDGYTFGSGTRLTVV.

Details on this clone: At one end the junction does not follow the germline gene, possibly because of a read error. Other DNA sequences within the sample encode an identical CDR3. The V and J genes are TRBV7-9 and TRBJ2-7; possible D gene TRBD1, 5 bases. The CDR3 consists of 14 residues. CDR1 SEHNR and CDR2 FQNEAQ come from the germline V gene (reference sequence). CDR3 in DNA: TGTGCCAGCAGCTCCGTCCCAGGGCACTACGAACAGTACTTC. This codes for CASSSVPGHYEQYF.

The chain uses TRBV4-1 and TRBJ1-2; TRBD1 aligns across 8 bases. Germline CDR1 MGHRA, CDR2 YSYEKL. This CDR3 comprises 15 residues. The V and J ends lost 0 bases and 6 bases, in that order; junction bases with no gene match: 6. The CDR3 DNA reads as TGCGCCAGCAGCCAAGATGGTAACAGGGGGGATGGCTACACCTTC. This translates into CASSQDGNRGDGYTF.

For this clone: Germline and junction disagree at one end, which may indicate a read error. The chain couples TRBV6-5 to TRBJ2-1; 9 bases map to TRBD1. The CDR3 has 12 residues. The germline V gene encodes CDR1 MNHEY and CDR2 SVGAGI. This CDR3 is CASSYPGTGTVF. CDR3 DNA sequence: TGTGCCAGCAGTTACCCCGGGACAGGGACAGTCTTC.

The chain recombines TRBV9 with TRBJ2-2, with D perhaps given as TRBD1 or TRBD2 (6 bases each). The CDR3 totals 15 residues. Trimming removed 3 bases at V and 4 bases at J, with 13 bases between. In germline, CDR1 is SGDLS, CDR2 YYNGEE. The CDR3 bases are TGTGCCAGCAGCGCCCTGAAGGGGGGCACCGGGGAGCTGTTTTTT. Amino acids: CASSALKGGTGELFF.

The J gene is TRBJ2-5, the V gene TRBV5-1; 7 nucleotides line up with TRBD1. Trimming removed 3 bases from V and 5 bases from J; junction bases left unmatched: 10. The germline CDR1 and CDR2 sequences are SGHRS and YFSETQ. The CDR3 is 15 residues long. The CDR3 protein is CASSSGQSLWETQYF. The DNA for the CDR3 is TGCGCCAGCAGCTCGGGACAGTCCCTTTGGGAGACCCAGTACTTC.